A selection of T cell receptor beta chains follows, all from one sample in a study of technical replicates of blood from a handful of donors. TCRdb's copy holds only in-frame clones and misses some; the assay was immunoSEQ multiplex PCR. The sample includes 64,000 or so clones, around 97% of them seen just once. The sequencing input was T cells isolated from PBMCs. The receptors come from a human donor in good health. CDR3s include the opening cysteine and the closing phenylalanine or tryptophan. Fields, in order: V gene, J gene, CDR3 protein.

V: TRBV29-1; J: TRBJ1-1; CDR3: CSVDLATGGAGLDTEAFF
V: TRBV4-2; J: TRBJ1-1; CDR3: CASSQGAGPEAFF
V: TRBV11-2; J: TRBJ1-1; CDR3: CASSEGTGDNTEAFF
V: TRBV5-5; J: TRBJ2-3; CDR3: CASSSPFTDTQYF
V: TRBV11-2; J: TRBJ1-5; CDR3: CASSPSGQTTNQPQHF
V: TRBV7-9; J: TRBJ1-2; CDR3: CASSTQGLHGYTF
V: TRBV11-2; J: TRBJ2-7; CDR3: CATSSDRDSYEQYF
V: TRBV4-2; J: TRBJ1-2; CDR3: CASSQVSGGPYGYTF
V: TRBV13; J: TRBJ2-2; CDR3: CASSLTLQGITTGELFF
V: TRBV11-2; J: TRBJ2-3; CDR3: CASRFGTRSDTQYF
V: TRBV4-1; J: TRBJ2-7; CDR3: CASSQVISEGYEQYF
V: TRBV11-2; J: TRBJ2-1; CDR3: CASSGLAGPSYNEQFF
V: TRBV28; J: TRBJ1-4; CDR3: CASRGGDEKLFF
V: TRBV7-8; J: TRBJ1-4; CDR3: CASSYGHDTNEKLFF
V: TRBV12-1; J: TRBJ2-3; CDR3: CASSTRSGNGTDTQYF
V: TRBV19; J: TRBJ1-5; CDR3: CASSITDSNQPQHF